This note documents a single TCR beta chain sequence. The antigen is unknown. The CDR3 contains 16 residues. The V gene end was trimmed by 4 bases and the J gene end by 4 bases; junction bases not matched to a gene: 5. Per the germline V gene, CDR1 is SGHDT and CDR2 is YYEEEE. This sample was included in a study of shared clonotypes between healthy human individuals. In the original processing: Filtering differed, since immunoSEQ gave only junction sequences and no quality scores. The assay was immunoSEQ multiplex PCR, and TCRdb's table has in-frame clones only and misses some. V, J and clone size reflect that table, while D and trimming were determined from the DNA. The data contain 1.5 million to 2.5 million clones, approximately 95% of them singletons. Study results and limitations: Despite large depth, sorted-subset datasets appeared incompletely sequenced. Some naive CD4 clonotypes, around 4.7%, turned up in common across four donors.

CD45RO-negative, CCR7-positively selected cells formed the naive CD8 fraction, excluding terminally differentiated effector memory CD45RA+ cells. The chain joins TRBV5-6 to TRBJ2-2; 12 nucleotides line up with TRBD2. The sequenced material came from naive CD8+ T cells sorted from blood. The sequence came from a young man in good health. CDR3 region: CASSLGLAGLTGELFF. The CDR3 nucleotides are TGTGCCAGCAGCCTCGGACTAGCGGGACTCACCGGGGAGCTGTTTTTT.